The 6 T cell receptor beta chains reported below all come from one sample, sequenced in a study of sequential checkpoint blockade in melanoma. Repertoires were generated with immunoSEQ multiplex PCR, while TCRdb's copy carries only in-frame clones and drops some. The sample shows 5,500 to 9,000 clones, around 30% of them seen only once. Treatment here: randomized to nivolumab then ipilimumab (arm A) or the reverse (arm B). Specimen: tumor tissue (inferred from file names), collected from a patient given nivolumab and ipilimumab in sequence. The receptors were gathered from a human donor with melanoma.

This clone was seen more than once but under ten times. CDR3 DNA sequence: TGTGCCAGCAGTTCAACCGGCGGGAGGGCCCCAGATACGCAGTATTTT. This translates into CASSSTGGRAPDTQYF. The chain uses TRBV6-8 and TRBJ2-3; TRBD2 agrees at 9 bases. Unmatched junction bases numbered 9, after V lost 4 bases and J lost 4 bases. The CDR3 runs 16 residues. Germline V gives CDR1 MNHGY, CDR2 SAAAGT.

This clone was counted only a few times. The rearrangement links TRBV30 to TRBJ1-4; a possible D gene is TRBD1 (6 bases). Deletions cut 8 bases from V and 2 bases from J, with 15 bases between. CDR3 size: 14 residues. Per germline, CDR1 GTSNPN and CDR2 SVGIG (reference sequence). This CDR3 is CAQSYRDTNEKLFF. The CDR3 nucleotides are TGTGCCCAGTCCTACAGGGACACTAATGAAAAACTGTTTTTT.

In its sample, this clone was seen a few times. CDR3 residues: CASNRGSNTEAFF. In nucleotides, the CDR3 is TGTGCCAGCAACAGGGGATCGAACACTGAAGCTTTCTTT. The chain couples TRBV21-1 to TRBJ1-1; the table's D gene call, TRBD1, was not cross checked with the DNA. TRBV21-1 is a known pseudogene. The CDR3 is made up of 13 amino acids.

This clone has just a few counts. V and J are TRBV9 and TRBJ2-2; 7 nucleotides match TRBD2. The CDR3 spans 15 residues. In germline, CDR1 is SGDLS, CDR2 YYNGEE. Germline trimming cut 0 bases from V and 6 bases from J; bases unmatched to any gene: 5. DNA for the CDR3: TGTGCCAGCAGCGTAGATAGTAGCGGGCCCGGGGAGCTGTTTTTT. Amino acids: CASSVDSSGPGELFF.

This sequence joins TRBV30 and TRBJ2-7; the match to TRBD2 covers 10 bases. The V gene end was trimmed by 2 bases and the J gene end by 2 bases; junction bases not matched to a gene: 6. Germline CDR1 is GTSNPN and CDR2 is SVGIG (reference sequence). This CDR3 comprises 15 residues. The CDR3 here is CAWSRQLAGTYEQYF. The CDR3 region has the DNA TGTGCCTGGAGTCGACAACTAGCGGGGACCTACGAGCAGTACTTC.

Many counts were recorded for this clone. The CDR3 nucleotides are TGTGCCAGCAGCACCTATCAGGGGGCCCAAGAGACCCAGTACTTC. This sequence encodes CASSTYQGAQETQYF. The chain uses TRBV11-3 and TRBJ2-5; 8 nucleotides match TRBD1. J was trimmed by 1 base and V by 5 bases; bases with no gene match: 6. The CDR3 totals 15 residues. Germline lookup yields CDR1 SGHNT and CDR2 YENEEA.